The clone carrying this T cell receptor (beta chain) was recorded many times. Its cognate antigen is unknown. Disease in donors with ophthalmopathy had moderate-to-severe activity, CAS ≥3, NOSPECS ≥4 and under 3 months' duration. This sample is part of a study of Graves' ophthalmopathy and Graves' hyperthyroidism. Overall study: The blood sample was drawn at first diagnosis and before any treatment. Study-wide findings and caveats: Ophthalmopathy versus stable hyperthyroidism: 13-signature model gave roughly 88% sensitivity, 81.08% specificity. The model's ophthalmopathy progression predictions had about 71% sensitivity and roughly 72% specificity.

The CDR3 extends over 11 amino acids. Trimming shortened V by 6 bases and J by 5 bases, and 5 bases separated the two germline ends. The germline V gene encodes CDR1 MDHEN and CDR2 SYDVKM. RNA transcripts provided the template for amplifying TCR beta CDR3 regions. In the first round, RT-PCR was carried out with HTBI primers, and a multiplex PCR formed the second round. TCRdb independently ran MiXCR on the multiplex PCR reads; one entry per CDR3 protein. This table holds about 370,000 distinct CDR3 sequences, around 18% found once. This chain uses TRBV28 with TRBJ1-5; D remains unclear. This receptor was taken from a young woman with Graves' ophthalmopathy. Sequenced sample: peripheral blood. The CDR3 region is CASRNHQPQHF. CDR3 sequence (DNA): TGTGCCAGCAGGAACCATCAGCCCCAGCATTTT.